Shown below are 9 T cell receptor beta chains from a single sample sequenced in a study of T cells after yellow fever vaccination. TCRdb re-called the 5' RACE reads with MiXCR, one entry per CDR3 protein. The sample carries 550,000 or so distinct CDR3 sequences, approximately 21% recorded once. Sample: PBMCs, taken 15 days after the yellow fever booster vaccination. These receptors originate from a man aged 25 to 45 who received the YFV17D yellow fever vaccine.

In DNA, the CDR3 is TGCAGTGCGAAAGGACGGCAAGAGACCCAGTACTTC. Translated: CSAKGRQETQYF. The V call is TRBV20-1, the J call TRBJ2-5; D not resolved. CDR1 is DFQATT, CDR2 SNEGSKA, per germline (reference sequence). Trimming removed 6 bases at V and 2 bases at J, with 10 bases between. The CDR3 extends over 12 amino acids.

J is TRBJ2-2 and V is TRBV20-1; TRBD2 matches 12 bases. The CDR3 totals 17 residues. Germline CDR1 DFQATT, CDR2 SNEGSKA (reference sequence). With V trimmed by 3 bases and J by 3 bases, 8 bases remained unmatched. The CDR3 nucleotides read TGCAGTGCTAGTGCTAGCGGGAGGGCCGGGGACACCGGGGAGCTGTTTTTT. This gives the protein CSASASGRAGDTGELFF.

There are a few counts of this clonotype. The genes are TRBV5-1 and TRBJ1-1; D uncertain. The CDR3 spans 11 residues. With 3 bases removed from V and 7 bases from J, the gap between germline ends came to 7 bases. Germline V gives CDR1 SGHRS, CDR2 YFSETQ. CDR3 loop: CASSSGIEAFF. CDR3 nucleotide sequence: TGCGCCAGCAGCTCGGGAATTGAAGCTTTCTTT.

There are a few counts of this clonotype. This chain uses TRBV20-1 with TRBJ2-1; D is unclear. There are 16 residues in the CDR3. Germline CDR1 is DFQATT and CDR2 is SNEGSKA (reference sequence). V was pared by 6 bases and J by 5 bases, with 23 bases between. Written as DNA, the CDR3 is TGCAGTGCCCCAAGTTGGGCCGCCGTTGGGAACAATGAGCAGTTCTTC. Amino acids: CSAPSWAAVGNNEQFF.

In this sample, this clonotype turned up many times. The rearrangement links TRBV5-5 to TRBJ2-1; D may match TRBD1 or TRBD2 (5 bases each). Trimming left V 3 bases short and J 6 bases short, with 31 bases between. The length of the CDR3 is 20 residues. Germline V gene sequence: CDR1 SGHKS, CDR2 YYEKEE (reference sequence). In DNA, the CDR3 is TGTGCCAGCAGCTCGGATGGCTCCGGGACGGCGAAACTTCATCTCAATGAGCAGTTCTTC. It yields the protein CASSSDGSGTAKLHLNEQFF.

The V gene is TRBV10-1, the J gene TRBJ2-1; 14 bases match TRBD2. This CDR3 spans 18 amino acids. J lost 7 bases, V lost 5 bases, and 13 bases had no gene match. Germline V lookup: CDR1 WNHNN, CDR2 SYGVQD (reference sequence). The CDR3 loop is CASSYGLAGGRRDNEQFF. The CDR3 DNA reads TGCGCCAGCAGTTACGGACTAGCGGGAGGTCGGAGGGATAATGAGCAGTTCTTC.

The chain links TRBV7-2 to TRBJ2-2, with D perhaps matching TRBD2 (6 bases). Trimming left V 2 bases short and J 4 bases short, with 11 bases between. Germline V lookup: CDR1 SGHTA, CDR2 FQGNSA. The CDR3 sequence is 15 residues long. In DNA form, the CDR3 reads TGTGCCAGCAGCTTATCCGGGACTCTCACCGGGGAGCTGTTTTTT. Its protein product is CASSLSGTLTGELFF.

This chain uses TRBV7-3 with TRBJ1-2; D ambiguous. Trimming took off 5 bases at V and 8 bases at J, with 18 bases between the two ends. Germline values: CDR1 SGHTA, CDR2 FQGTGA. The CDR3 loop spans 14 amino acids. The CDR3 sequence: CASSPRAQSKGYTF. The CDR3 DNA sequence: TGTGCCAGCAGCCCCCGGGCCCAATCGAAAGGCTACACCTTC.

This clonotype was picked up a small number of times. This chain uses TRBV7-2 with TRBJ1-3; D gene ambiguous. The germline V gene has CDR1 SGHTA and CDR2 FQGNSA. CDR3 length equals 12 residues. Trimming pared 5 bases from V and 2 bases from J, leaving 4 bases between. CDR3 residues: CASSPAGNTIYF. The CDR3, as DNA: TGTGCCAGCAGCCCGGCTGGAAACACCATATATTTT.